This T cell receptor (beta chain) appears in the sequencing data of a study of technical replicates of blood from a few donors. Germline CDR1 KGHSY, CDR2 FQNENV. The CDR3 is made up of 14 amino acids. Losses at the gene ends were 4 bases for V and 0 bases for J; bases not matched to a gene: 1. TCRdb's copy holds only in-frame clones and misses some; the assay was immunoSEQ multiplex PCR. The data show about 49,000 clones, with roughly 92% seen just once and approximately 3.6% held by the top ten. The receptor's source is a human donor in good health. Some clones in this sample may be carry-over from other donors' samples. Sample: PBMCs. The chain carries TRBV16 and TRBJ2-7; 9 bases are a match to TRBD1. CDR3 DNA sequence: TGTGCCAGCAGCCCGACAGGGGGCTCCTACGAGCAGTACTTC. Translation gives CASSPTGGSYEQYF.